The next 20 T cell receptor beta chains were all read from a single sample in a study of shared clonotypes between healthy human individuals. The naive CD8 population came from CD45RO-negative cells selected for CCR7, without terminally differentiated effector memory CD45RA+ cells. Method: immunoSEQ multiplex PCR; TCRdb's copy keeps in-frame clones and lacks some. The sample comprises fewer than 700,000 clones, 85% to 95% of which are singletons, and 0.11% rests with the top ten. The sequencing sample was made of naive CD8+ T cells sorted from blood. Receptors were obtained from a woman aged 25 to 39 in good health.

The chain has TRBV19 and TRBJ1-1, with D unresolved. Germline-derived CDR1 and CDR2 are LNHDA and SQIVND (reference sequence). Trimming took 3 bases from V and 1 from J, leaving 12 bases between them. This CDR3 spans 15 amino acids. The chain's CDR3 is CASSISTGWNTEAFF. CDR3 DNA: TGTGCCAGTAGTATCTCGACGGGGTGGAACACTGAAGCTTTCTTT.

This chain connects TRBV29-1 to TRBJ2-5; the D gene could be TRBD1 or TRBD2 (6 bases each). CDR3 length: 15 residues. V was clipped by 6 bases and J by 11 bases, with 28 bases between them. The germline V gene has CDR1 SQVTM and CDR2 ANQGSEA. The CDR3 nucleotides are TGCAGCGTCATACCGGGGGCAGGCCGTCCGATATGGCAGTACTTC. Its translation: CSVIPGAGRPIWQYF.

CDR3 loop: CASSFFETGIPGANVLTF. The CDR3 coding sequence is TGTGCCAGCAGCTTTTTCGAGACAGGGATACCTGGGGCCAACGTCCTGACTTTC. V and J are TRBV7-8 and TRBJ2-6, with 7 bases lining up with TRBD1. CDR1 and CDR2 (germline): SGHVS, FQNEAQ. The V and J ends lost 3 bases and 2 bases, in that order; junction bases with no gene match: 10. This CDR3 has 18 amino acids.

The chain couples TRBV25-1 to TRBJ1-3; 8 bases map to TRBD1. V was clipped by 2 bases and J by 3 bases; unmatched bases: 6. The CDR3 is made up of 16 amino acids. CDR1 is MGHDK and CDR2 is SYGVNS in the germline V gene. The CDR3 is CASSERTGLSGNTIYF. DNA for the CDR3: TGTGCCAGCAGTGAACGGACAGGGCTTAGTGGAAACACCATATATTTT.

V is TRBV7-8 and J is TRBJ2-6; D uncertain. V lost 6 bases and J 3 bases, leaving 12 bases between the germline ends. This CDR3 contains 15 residues. Germline V gene lookup returns CDR1 SGHVS and CDR2 FQNEAQ. CDR3 sequence: CASRQRVRGANVLTF. CDR3 DNA sequence: TGTGCCAGCAGGCAAAGGGTACGTGGGGCCAACGTCCTGACTTTC.

This chain connects TRBV9 to TRBJ1-1; maybe TRBD1 (5 bases). The V gene's germline CDR1 is SGDLS and CDR2 YYNGEE. The CDR3 covers 13 residues. The V gene lost 1 base and the J gene lost 5 bases, with 9 bases spanning the gap. The CDR3 sequence is CASSVNGGTEAFF. The CDR3 nucleotides are TGTGCCAGCAGCGTAAACGGGGGGACTGAAGCTTTCTTT.

The gene calls are TRBV7-2 and TRBJ2-1; D not resolved. Germline V gene lookup returns CDR1 SGHTA and CDR2 FQGNSA. Trimming removed 1 base at V and 4 bases at J, with 5 bases between. CDR3 length equals 13 residues. The CDR3 DNA reads TGTGCCAGCAGCTTAGACCGGTACAATGAGCAGTTCTTC. Translated: CASSLDRYNEQFF.

The chain couples TRBV14 to TRBJ2-1; D possibly corresponds to TRBD1 (5 bases). The CDR3 totals 15 residues. Germline lookup yields CDR1 SGHDN and CDR2 FVKESK. Trimming took 4 bases from V and 4 from J, leaving 14 bases between them. This CDR3 is CASSPAVGAYNEQFF. The CDR3 DNA reads TGTGCCAGCAGCCCAGCCGTTGGGGCTTACAATGAGCAGTTCTTC.

This clone is a singleton in its sample. This sequence joins TRBV28 and TRBJ1-2; possibly TRBD1 for D (5 bases). CDR3 length equals 14 residues. V was cut by 4 bases and J by 4 bases, with 13 bases left in between. Germline CDR1 and CDR2: MDHEN and SYDVKM. CDR3 protein: CASSSPGGGYGYTF. The DNA of the CDR3 is TGTGCCAGCAGTTCCCCGGGGGGGGGCTATGGCTACACCTTC.

The chain links TRBV4-1 to TRBJ2-5; TRBD1 agrees at 8 bases. The DNA end lines up better with TRBJ2-7; the J call may be wrong. This CDR3 region has 15 residues. The germline V gene has CDR1 MGHRA and CDR2 YSYEKL. CDR3 DNA: TGCGCCAGCAGCCAAGAGTCAGGGGGCAGGTACGAGCAGTACTTC. Amino acids: CASSQESGGRYEQYF.

The chain recombines TRBV9 with TRBJ2-7; 9 bases are a match to TRBD2. Germline CDR1 is SGDLS and CDR2 is YYNGEE. The CDR3 loop spans 15 amino acids. V lost 0 bases, J lost 3 bases, and 4 bases stayed unmatched. CDR3 in DNA: TGTGCCAGCAGCGTAGCGTCTAGCGGGGTCTACGAGCAGTACTTC. This gives the protein CASSVASSGVYEQYF.

This chain connects TRBV11-2 to TRBJ2-7; 11 positions match TRBD2. Germline CDR1 and CDR2: SGHAT and FQNNGV. V shed 4 bases and J 2 bases; nucleotides not matched to a gene: 7. The CDR3 sequence is 16 residues long. Here the CDR3 reads CASSSLSGRAAYEQYF. The CDR3 DNA sequence: TGTGCCAGCAGCTCCCTTAGCGGGAGGGCCGCCTACGAGCAGTACTTC.

Details on this clone: Other DNA variants within this sample encode the same CDR3. This sequence joins TRBV28 and TRBJ1-5; no firm D call. Trimming took off 6 bases at V and 0 bases at J, with 3 bases between the two ends. This CDR3 is 12 amino acids long. Per the germline V gene, CDR1 is MDHEN and CDR2 is SYDVKM. As DNA, the CDR3 is TGTGCCAGCAGGGATAGCAATCAGCCCCAGCATTTT. Translated: CASRDSNQPQHF.

This clone was observed once. The chain is built from TRBV19 and TRBJ1-2; unclear D gene. The V and J ends lost 5 bases and 0 bases respectively, with 19 bases between them. This CDR3 has 17 residues. The V gene's germline CDR1 is LNHDA and CDR2 SQIVND (reference sequence). For the CDR3, the DNA is TGTGCCAGTAGTCCAAAGGCCGGCGGCCTTTCTAACTATGGCTACACCTTC. It yields the protein CASSPKAGGLSNYGYTF.

The V gene is TRBV27, the J gene TRBJ1-3, with D possibly TRBD1 on 6 matching bases. V was cut by 2 bases and J by 2 bases, with 10 bases left in between. Germline lookup yields CDR1 MNHEY and CDR2 SMNVEV (reference sequence). There are 15 residues in the CDR3. The CDR3 DNA follows: TGTGCCAGCAGTTTACGGGGGGCTGCTGGAAACACCATATATTTT. The encoded protein is CASSLRGAAGNTIYF.

The chain joins TRBV9 to TRBJ2-5; 10 positions agree with TRBD1. The CDR3 is 14 amino acids. V shed 0 bases, J shed 7 bases, and the junction held 3 bases outside the gene matches. From germline, CDR1 is SGDLS and CDR2 YYNGEE. CDR3: CASSVGQGAVTQYF. DNA of the CDR3: TGTGCCAGCAGCGTAGGACAGGGGGCGGTGACCCAGTACTTC.

On this clone: One junction end disagrees with the germline gene, perhaps due to a read error. The chain couples TRBV13 to TRBJ2-3; 10 bases fit TRBD2. The CDR3 is made up of 16 amino acids. Germline V gene sequence: CDR1 PRHDT, CDR2 FYEKMQ (reference sequence). This CDR3 is CASCFPGTSGTDTQYF. The CDR3 DNA is TGTGCCAGCTGCTTCCCCGGGACTAGCGGCACAGATACGCAGTATTTT.

As regards this clone: Within the sample, other DNA sequences also encode this same CDR3. V gene TRBV28 combines with J gene TRBJ2-7; TRBD1 aligns across 10 bases. The CDR3 runs to 14 residues. The V and J ends lost 7 bases and 3 bases, in that order; junction bases with no gene match: 6. Germline V gene sequence: CDR1 MDHEN, CDR2 SYDVKM. CDR3 amino acids: CASKGQGGSYEQYF. Here the CDR3 DNA reads TGTGCCAGCAAAGGACAGGGGGGCAGCTACGAGCAGTACTTC.

This chain connects TRBV10-3 to TRBJ2-7; the D is unclear. Trimming took off 11 bases at V and 3 bases at J, with 17 bases between the two ends. Germline CDR1 ENHRY, CDR2 SYGVKD. This CDR3 comprises 13 residues. The CDR3 DNA reads TGTGCCGCCGACCCTGGGTTGGGCTACGAGCAGTACTTC. Its protein is CAADPGLGYEQYF.

V gene TRBV27 combines with J gene TRBJ2-2; maybe TRBD2 (6 bases). CDR3 length: 16 amino acids. CDR1 and CDR2 (germline): MNHEY, SMNVEV (reference sequence). Trimming removed 5 bases at V and 7 bases at J, with 20 bases between. This chain's CDR3 is CASSPGLHERDGELFF. Here the CDR3 DNA reads TGTGCCAGCAGTCCGGGACTCCATGAACGAGACGGGGAGCTGTTTTTT.